The present TCR beta chain was sequenced within a study of cytomegalovirus exposure and HLA in healthy donors. In the PCR, 60 Vbeta and 13 Jbeta primers were used. Some clones are missing from TCRdb's copy, which holds only in-frame ones; the method was immunoSEQ multiplex PCR. The ten most abundant clones cover roughly 0.89% of a sample with around 76,000 clones. Nominal health characterized the donors when sampled, though unrecorded immune exposures were likely. Whole-study results and caveats: The study found most TCR sequences rare, yet found some public TCRs in many donors.

A word on this clone: As yet, its antigen is unknown.

Trimming pared 1 base from V and 0 bases from J, leaving 16 bases between. The length of the CDR3 is 17 residues. Germline CDR1 is SQVTM and CDR2 is ANQGSEA. This receptor was obtained from a boy younger than 18 in good health and CMV-seronegative. The chain links TRBV29-1 to TRBJ2-1; perhaps TRBD1 as D (5 bases). Sample: PBMCs. The DNA of the CDR3 is TGCAGCGTTGAAGTCCTTTCCAGGGTTAGCTCCTACAATGAGCAGTTCTTC. Protein product: CSVEVLSRVSSYNEQFF.